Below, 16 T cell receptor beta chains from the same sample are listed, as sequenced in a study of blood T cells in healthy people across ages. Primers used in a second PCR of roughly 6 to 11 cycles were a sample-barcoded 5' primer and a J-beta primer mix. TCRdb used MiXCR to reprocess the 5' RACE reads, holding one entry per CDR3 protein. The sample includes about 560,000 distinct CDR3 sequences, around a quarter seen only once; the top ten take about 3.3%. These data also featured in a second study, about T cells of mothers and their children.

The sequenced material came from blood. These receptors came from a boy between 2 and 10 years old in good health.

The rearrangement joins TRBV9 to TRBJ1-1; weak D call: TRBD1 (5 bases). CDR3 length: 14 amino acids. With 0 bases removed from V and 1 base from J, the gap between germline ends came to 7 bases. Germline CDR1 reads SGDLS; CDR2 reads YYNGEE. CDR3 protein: CASSVGGKNTEAFF. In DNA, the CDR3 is TGTGCCAGCAGCGTAGGGGGGAAGAACACTGAAGCTTTCTTT.

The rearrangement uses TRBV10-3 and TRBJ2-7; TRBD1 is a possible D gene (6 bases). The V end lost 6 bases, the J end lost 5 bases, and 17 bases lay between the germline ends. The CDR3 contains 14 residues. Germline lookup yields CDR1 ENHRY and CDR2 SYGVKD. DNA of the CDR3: TGTGCCATCAGAGAACTGGGGGCCATGGACGAGCAGTACTTC. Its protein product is CAIRELGAMDEQYF.

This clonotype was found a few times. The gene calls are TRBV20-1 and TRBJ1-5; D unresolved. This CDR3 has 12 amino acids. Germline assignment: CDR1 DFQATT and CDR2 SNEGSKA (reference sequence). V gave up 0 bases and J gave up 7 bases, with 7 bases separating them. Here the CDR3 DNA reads TGCAGTGCTAGAGATCTAGGACAGCCCCAGCATTTT. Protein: CSARDLGQPQHF.

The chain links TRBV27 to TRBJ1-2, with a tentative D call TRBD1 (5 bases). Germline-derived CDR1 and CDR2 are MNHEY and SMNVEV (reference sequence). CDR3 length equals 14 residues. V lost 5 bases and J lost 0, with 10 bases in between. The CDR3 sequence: CASSPGDANYGYTF. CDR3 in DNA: TGTGCCAGCAGTCCGGGGGACGCTAACTATGGCTACACCTTC.

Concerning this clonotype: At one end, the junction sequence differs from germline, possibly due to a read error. The CDR3 is CSVAGIADYEQYF. Here the CDR3 DNA reads TGTAGCGTCGCCGGGATAGCCGACTACGAGCAGTACTTC. The V gene is TRBV29-1, the J gene TRBJ2-7; D is possibly TRBD2 (5 bases). Looked up from germline, CDR1 is SQVTM and CDR2 is ANQGSEA. This CDR3 region has 13 residues.

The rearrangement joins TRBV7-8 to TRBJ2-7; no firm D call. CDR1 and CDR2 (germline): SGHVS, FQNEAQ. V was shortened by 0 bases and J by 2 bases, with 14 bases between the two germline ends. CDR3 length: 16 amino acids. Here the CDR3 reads CASSLAGTALTYEQYF. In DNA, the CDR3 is TGTGCCAGCAGCTTAGCGGGCACGGCCCTAACCTACGAGCAGTACTTC.

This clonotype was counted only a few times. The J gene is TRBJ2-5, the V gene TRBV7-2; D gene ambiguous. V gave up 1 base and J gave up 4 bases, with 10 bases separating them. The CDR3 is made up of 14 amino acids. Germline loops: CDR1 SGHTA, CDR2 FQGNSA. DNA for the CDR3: TGTGCCAGCAGCTTAGGGTTAGGCCCAGAGACCCAGTACTTC. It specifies CASSLGLGPETQYF.

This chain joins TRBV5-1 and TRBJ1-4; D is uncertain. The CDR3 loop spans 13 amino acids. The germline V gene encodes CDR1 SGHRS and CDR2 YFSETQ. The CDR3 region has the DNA TGCGCTACAGCACGCTCTATGTCTGAAAAACTGTTTTTT. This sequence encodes CATARSMSEKLFF.

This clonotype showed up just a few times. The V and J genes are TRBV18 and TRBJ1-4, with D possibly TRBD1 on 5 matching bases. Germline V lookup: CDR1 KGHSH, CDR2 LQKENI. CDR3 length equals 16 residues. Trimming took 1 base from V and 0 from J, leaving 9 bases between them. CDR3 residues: CASSPHRLATNEKLFF. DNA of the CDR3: TGTGCCAGCTCACCACACAGGCTGGCAACTAATGAAAAACTGTTTTTT.

The CDR3 sequence is CASSFLAEGPGETQYF. The CDR3, as DNA: TGTGCCAGCAGCTTTTTGGCGGAAGGGCCGGGAGAGACCCAGTACTTC. The genes are TRBV7-9 and TRBJ2-5, with no clear D. CDR3 size: 16 residues. Germline CDR1 reads SEHNR; CDR2 reads FQNEAQ (reference sequence). V was pared by 3 bases and J by 4 bases, with 18 bases between.

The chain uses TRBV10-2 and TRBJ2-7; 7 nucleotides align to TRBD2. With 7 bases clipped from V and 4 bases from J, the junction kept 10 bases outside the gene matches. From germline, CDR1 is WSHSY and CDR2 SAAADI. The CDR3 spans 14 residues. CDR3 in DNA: TGCGCCAGCACCTCGGGGACGGGGGGTTACGAGCAGTACTTC. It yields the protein CASTSGTGGYEQYF.

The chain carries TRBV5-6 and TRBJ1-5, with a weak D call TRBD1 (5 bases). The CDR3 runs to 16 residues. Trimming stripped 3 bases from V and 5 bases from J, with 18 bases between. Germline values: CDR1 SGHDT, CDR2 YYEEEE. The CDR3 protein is CASSSVGQGMYQPQHF. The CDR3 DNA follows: TGTGCCAGCAGCTCGGTCGGTCAGGGTATGTATCAGCCCCAGCATTTT.

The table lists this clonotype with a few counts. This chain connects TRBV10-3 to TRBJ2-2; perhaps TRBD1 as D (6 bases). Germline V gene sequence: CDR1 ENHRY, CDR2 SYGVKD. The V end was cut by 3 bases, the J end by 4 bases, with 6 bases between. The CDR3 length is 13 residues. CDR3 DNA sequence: TGTGCCATCAGTGAAGGGGGCACCGGGGAGCTGTTTTTT. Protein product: CAISEGGTGELFF.

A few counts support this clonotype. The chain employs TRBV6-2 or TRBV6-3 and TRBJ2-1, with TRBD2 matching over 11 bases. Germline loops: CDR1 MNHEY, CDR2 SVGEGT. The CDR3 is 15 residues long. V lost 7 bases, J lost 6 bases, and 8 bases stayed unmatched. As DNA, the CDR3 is TGTGCCAGCACCGAACCGGGACTAGCGGTCAATGAGCAGTTCTTC. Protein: CASTEPGLAVNEQFF.

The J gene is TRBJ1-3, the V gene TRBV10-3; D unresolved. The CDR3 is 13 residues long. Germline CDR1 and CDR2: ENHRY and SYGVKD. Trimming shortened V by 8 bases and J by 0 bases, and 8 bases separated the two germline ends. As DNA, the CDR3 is TGTGCCATCTCTCAGCCCTCTGGAAACACCATATATTTT. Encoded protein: CAISQPSGNTIYF.

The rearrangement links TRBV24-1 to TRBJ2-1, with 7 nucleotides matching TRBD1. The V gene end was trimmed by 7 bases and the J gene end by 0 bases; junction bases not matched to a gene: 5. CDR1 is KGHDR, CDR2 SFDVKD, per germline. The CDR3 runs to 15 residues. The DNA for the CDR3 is TGTGCCACCAGCCATTCAGGGGGCTCCTACAATGAGCAGTTCTTC. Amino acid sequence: CATSHSGGSYNEQFF.